The 32 T cell receptor beta chains listed next were all sequenced from one sample in a study of blood T cell repertoires in COVID-19. The assay was immunoSEQ multiplex PCR, and TCRdb's table has in-frame clones only and misses some. The sample contains 240,000 or so clones, 86% of which appear only once. Sequenced sample: PBMCs or T cells enriched from blood (not recorded which). These receptors were taken from a middle-aged woman with acute COVID-19.

This chain joins TRBV6-5 and TRBJ1-2; no definite D call. CDR1 and CDR2 from the germline V gene are MNHEY and SVGAGI. CDR3 length: 11 residues. The V and J ends lost 8 bases and 8 bases respectively, with 12 bases between them. This CDR3 is CASATPGGYTF. In DNA, the CDR3 is TGTGCCAGCGCTACACCGGGGGGCTACACCTTC.

The chain has TRBV25-1 and TRBJ2-7; 11 bases align to TRBD2. Germline V gives CDR1 MGHDK, CDR2 SYGVNS. J was trimmed by 0 bases and V by 4 bases; bases with no gene match: 5. The CDR3 runs to 16 residues. The CDR3 is CASSGGLAESSYEQYF. The CDR3 region has the DNA TGTGCCAGCAGTGGGGGACTAGCGGAAAGCTCCTACGAGCAGTACTTC.

This sequence joins TRBV11-2 and TRBJ2-3, with TRBD2 matching over 14 bases. Trimming at V came to 5 bases and at J to 4 bases, leaving 5 bases not matched to a gene. The CDR3 totals 16 residues. CDR1 is SGHAT and CDR2 is FQNNGV in the germline V gene. CDR3 DNA: TGTGCCAGCAGCCAGATGGGACTAGCGGGAGCAGATACGCAGTATTTT. Protein product: CASSQMGLAGADTQYF.

The gene calls are TRBV19 and TRBJ1-1; 9 nucleotides agree with TRBD1. The CDR3 consists of 12 residues. The V segment lost 4 bases and the J segment 10 bases; nucleotides outside the gene matches: 4. Germline V gene data show CDR1 as LNHDA and CDR2 as SQIVND (reference sequence). CDR3 nucleotides: TGTGCCAGTAGTAACCGACAGGGGGGAGCTTTCTTT. Encoded protein: CASSNRQGGAFF.

The chain has TRBV5-5 and TRBJ1-5; D not resolved. V was pared by 6 bases and J by 3 bases, with 13 bases between. CDR1 and CDR2 from the germline V gene are SGHKS and YYEKEE (reference sequence). The CDR3 sequence is 14 residues long. The CDR3 DNA reads TGTGCCAGCAAGACCGGGAACGACAATCAGCCCCAGCATTTT. This codes for CASKTGNDNQPQHF.

The chain employs TRBV27 and TRBJ2-5, with TRBD2 as a possible D gene (5 bases). Deletions cut 8 bases from V and 3 bases from J, with 22 bases between. This CDR3 is built from 16 residues. Per the germline V gene, CDR1 is MNHEY and CDR2 is SMNVEV (reference sequence). DNA for the CDR3: TGTGCCAGCGTCCCGGCCGGCGGGCGGTTTGAAGAGACCCAGTACTTC. It codes for CASVPAGGRFEETQYF.

Comment on this clone: Different DNA sequences within this sample yield the same CDR3. The chain links TRBV5-1 to TRBJ1-1; TRBD1 matches 8 bases. Germline V lookup: CDR1 SGHRS, CDR2 YFSETQ. The CDR3 totals 14 residues. Unmatched junction bases numbered 3, after V lost 0 bases and J lost 5 bases. The CDR3 DNA sequence: TGCGCCAGCAGCTTGGTACAGGGGGGAACTGAAGCTTTCTTT. Protein: CASSLVQGGTEAFF.

This rearrangement joins TRBV29-1 to TRBJ2-7; the match to TRBD1 covers 7 bases. After removal of 4 bases from V and 0 bases from J, the junction contained 0 bases not matched to a gene. Germline values: CDR1 SQVTM, CDR2 ANQGSEA. The CDR3 runs to 12 residues. CDR3 sequence (DNA): TGCAGCGTTGGGACAGGCTCCTACGAGCAGTACTTC. Translation gives CSVGTGSYEQYF.

The J gene is TRBJ2-1, the V gene TRBV24-1; D remains ambiguous. Germline V gene data show CDR1 as KGHDR and CDR2 as SFDVKD. The V end was cut by 6 bases, the J end by 4 bases, with 15 bases between. The CDR3 sequence is 15 residues long. CDR3 in amino acids: CATSHPSARYNEQFF. The CDR3 DNA follows: TGTGCCACCAGTCACCCTTCTGCCCGGTACAATGAGCAGTTCTTC.

This chain joins TRBV27 and TRBJ2-7; possibly TRBD2 for D (5 bases). The length of the CDR3 is 15 residues. V lost 5 bases to trimming and J lost 3 bases, with 17 bases between them. Germline V gene sequence: CDR1 MNHEY, CDR2 SMNVEV (reference sequence). The DNA of the CDR3 is TGTGCCAGCAGTAAGACCGGGAACAACATCTACGAGCAGTACTTC. Its translation is CASSKTGNNIYEQYF.

CDR3 loop: CASNKSGSKGDTQYF. The CDR3 nucleotides are TGTGCCAGTAACAAAAGCGGGAGTAAGGGGGATACGCAGTATTTT. The chain joins TRBV19 to TRBJ2-3, with 8 bases identical to TRBD2. This CDR3 comprises 15 residues. Germline CDR1 and CDR2: LNHDA and SQIVND (reference sequence). J lost 6 bases, V lost 7 bases, and 12 bases had no gene match.

The chain links TRBV5-1 to TRBJ1-1, with D maybe TRBD1 (5 bases). Germline loops: CDR1 SGHRS, CDR2 YFSETQ. The V and J ends lost 0 bases and 2 bases respectively, with 11 bases between them. The CDR3 is 15 amino acids. CDR3 nucleotides: TGCGCCAGCAGCTTGGAGGTCGACAGAAACACTGAAGCTTTCTTT. Translating it yields CASSLEVDRNTEAFF.

CDR3 coding DNA: TGTGCCAGCAGTGAAAACACTAGCGGATACAATGAGCAGTTCTTC. Protein sequence: CASSENTSGYNEQFF. This chain links TRBV2 with TRBJ2-1, with 8 bases that match TRBD2. In germline, CDR1 is SNHLY, CDR2 FYNNEI. The CDR3 sequence is 15 residues long. V dropped 2 bases and J dropped 4; count of bases not matched to a gene: 4. The complete variable domain, with remaining parts taken from reference TRBV2 and TRBJ2-1, reads EPEVTQTPSHQVTQMGQEVILRCVPISNHLYFYWYRQILGQKVEFLVSFYNNEISEKSEIFDDQFSVERPDGSNFTLKIRSTKLEDSAMYFCASSENTSGYNEQFFGPGTRLTVL.

The rearrangement joins TRBV7-9 to TRBJ2-7; perhaps TRBD1 as D (6 bases). The germline gives CDR1 SEHNR, CDR2 FQNEAQ (reference sequence). V lost 1 base, J lost 5 bases, and 15 bases lay in between. The CDR3 runs to 15 residues. This CDR3 is CASSLGTATLDEQYF. DNA for the CDR3: TGTGCCAGCAGCTTAGGGACAGCCACTCTGGACGAGCAGTACTTC.

The V gene is TRBV29-1, the J gene TRBJ2-1, with D maybe TRBD2 (6 bases). Deletions cut 5 bases from V and 0 bases from J, with 11 bases between. The CDR3 is made up of 14 amino acids. Germline lookup yields CDR1 SQVTM and CDR2 ANQGSEA. The CDR3 bases are TGCAGCGTTCATAGCGGCTCCTCCTACAATGAGCAGTTCTTC. This sequence encodes CSVHSGSSYNEQFF.

V and J are TRBV4-2 and TRBJ2-1, with 10 bases fitting TRBD2. The CDR3 runs to 16 residues. Trimming at V came to 1 base and at J to 5 bases, leaving 5 bases not matched to a gene. The germline CDR1 and CDR2 sequences are LGHNA and YNFKEQ. The CDR3 reads CASSQAQLAGNNEQFF. CDR3 DNA: TGTGCCAGCAGCCAAGCTCAACTAGCGGGGAACAATGAGCAGTTCTTC.

The rearrangement joins TRBV19 to TRBJ1-3; 8 bases agree with TRBD1. The germline gives CDR1 LNHDA, CDR2 SQIVND (reference sequence). V shed 1 base, J shed 3 bases, and the junction held 2 bases outside the gene matches. The CDR3 consists of 15 residues. CDR3 DNA: TGTGCCAGTAGTATAGGGACAGGGCTTGGAAACACCATATATTTT. Protein product: CASSIGTGLGNTIYF.

This clone appeared a few times. The chain recombines TRBV5-6 with TRBJ2-2; 9 bases match TRBD1. With V trimmed by 5 bases and J by 3 bases, 2 bases remained unmatched. CDR1 and CDR2 (germline): SGHDT, YYEEEE. CDR3 size: 14 residues. CDR3 residues: CASSGQGYTGELFF. CDR3 bases: TGTGCCAGCAGTGGACAGGGGTACACCGGGGAGCTGTTTTTT. The full variable domain, completed using reference TRBV5-6 and TRBJ2-2, is DAGVTQSPTHLIKTRGQQVTLRCSPKSGHDTVSWYQQALGQGPQFIFQYYEEEERQRGNFPDRFSGHQFPNYSSELNVNALLLGDSALYLCASSGQGYTGELFFGEGSRLTVL.

The gene calls are TRBV9 and TRBJ2-2; a weak D match, TRBD1 (6 bases). The germline CDR1 and CDR2 sequences are SGDLS and YYNGEE. This CDR3 is built from 14 residues. V lost 0 bases and J 6 bases, leaving 9 bases between the germline ends. Here the CDR3 DNA reads TGTGCCAGCAGCGTAGACAGGGTGGCCGGGGAGCTGTTTTTT. It encodes CASSVDRVAGELFF.

For the CDR3, the DNA is TGCAGCGTTTCAAGGGGGGGAGGTACTGAAGCTTTCTTT. Its translation: CSVSRGGGTEAFF. The chain links TRBV29-1 to TRBJ1-1; possibly TRBD1 for D (6 bases). Trimming stripped 5 bases from V and 5 bases from J, with 15 bases between. Germline CDR1 reads SQVTM; CDR2 reads ANQGSEA. The CDR3 runs 13 residues.

V and J are TRBV6-5 and TRBJ1-2; 10 nucleotides line up with TRBD1. The germline V gene encodes CDR1 MNHEY and CDR2 SVGAGI. V shed 7 bases and J 5 bases; nucleotides not matched to a gene: 4. The CDR3 consists of 13 residues. The CDR3 region is CASTPGQGYGYTF. CDR3 nucleotide sequence: TGTGCCAGCACTCCGGGACAGGGGTATGGCTACACCTTC.

This rearrangement joins TRBV28 to TRBJ1-1; maybe TRBD1 (5 bases). The CDR3 has 15 residues. The V end was cut by 5 bases, the J end by 3 bases, with 16 bases between. In germline, CDR1 is MDHEN, CDR2 SYDVKM. In nucleotides, the CDR3 is TGTGCCAGCAGTAGCCCTGGGGGGTGGGACACTGAAGCTTTCTTT. Its protein product is CASSSPGGWDTEAFF.

The chain employs TRBV9 and TRBJ1-2; D is undetermined. Germline assignment: CDR1 SGDLS and CDR2 YYNGEE. Trimming removed 0 bases at V and 0 bases at J, with 6 bases between. The CDR3 is 14 residues long. The chain's CDR3 is CASSVDQTNYGYTF. DNA of the CDR3: TGTGCCAGCAGCGTAGACCAGACTAACTATGGCTACACCTTC.

This chain links TRBV14 with TRBJ2-1; 8 nucleotides agree with TRBD1. V lost 1 base, J lost 9 bases, and 11 bases stayed unmatched. The CDR3 spans 16 residues. Germline lookup yields CDR1 SGHDN and CDR2 FVKESK. CDR3 DNA: TGTGCCAGCAGCCAAGCCGAGGACAGGGCTAAAAGTGAGCAGTTCTTC. This gives the protein CASSQAEDRAKSEQFF.

The chain carries TRBV5-6 and TRBJ2-1; D is ambiguous. CDR3 length: 12 residues. V lost 4 bases to trimming and J lost 4 bases, with 6 bases between them. Germline V gene lookup returns CDR1 SGHDT and CDR2 YYEEEE. The CDR3 region has the DNA TGTGCCAGCAGCGTCCCGTACAATGAGCAGTTCTTC. This codes for CASSVPYNEQFF.

The J gene is TRBJ1-2, the V gene TRBV4-1, with D uncertain. V was shortened by 4 bases and J by 1 base, with 16 bases between the two germline ends. Per the germline V gene, CDR1 is MGHRA and CDR2 is YSYEKL. CDR3 size: 16 residues. The CDR3 DNA reads as TGCGCCAGCAGCCCACCTGACGCGGGGAGTAACTATGGCTACACCTTC. Translating gives CASSPPDAGSNYGYTF.

The chain recombines TRBV19 with TRBJ2-3; D remains ambiguous. CDR3 length: 15 amino acids. Germline V lookup: CDR1 LNHDA, CDR2 SQIVND (reference sequence). The V end was cut by 2 bases, the J end by 0 bases, with 9 bases between. The CDR3 is CASSIREPSTDTQYF. The CDR3 nucleotides read TGTGCCAGTAGTATACGCGAACCTAGCACAGATACGCAGTATTTT.

The chain has TRBV7-9 and TRBJ2-1; the match to TRBD1 covers 10 bases. Germline V gives CDR1 SEHNR, CDR2 FQNEAQ (reference sequence). The CDR3 is 17 amino acids. J gave up 5 bases and V 1 base, and 8 bases lay outside the gene matches. The CDR3 sequence: CASSLERGTGVNNEQFF. In DNA, the CDR3 is TGTGCCAGCAGCTTAGAACGGGGGACAGGGGTAAACAATGAGCAGTTCTTC.

The chain links TRBV29-1 to TRBJ2-5; 7 bases are a match to TRBD1. The germline V gene has CDR1 SQVTM and CDR2 ANQGSEA. CDR3 length: 15 amino acids. The V gene end was trimmed by 7 bases and the J gene end by 0 bases; junction bases not matched to a gene: 11. The CDR3 region has the DNA TGCAGCGGAACAGGGGCGCTGAGGTACCAAGAGACCCAGTACTTC. Its translation is CSGTGALRYQETQYF.

The rearrangement joins TRBV19 to TRBJ1-1; D ambiguous. CDR1 is LNHDA, CDR2 SQIVND, per germline (reference sequence). The CDR3 sequence is 15 residues long. V lost 5 bases to trimming and J lost 2 bases, with 15 bases between them. The CDR3, as DNA: TGTGCCAGTAGTTGGGGATCAGCGGTCAACACTGAAGCTTTCTTT. Amino acid sequence: CASSWGSAVNTEAFF.

This rearrangement joins TRBV19 to TRBJ1-3; D is unclear. The CDR3 has 14 residues. The V end lost 6 bases, the J end lost 0 bases, and 9 bases lay between the germline ends. The germline CDR1 and CDR2 sequences are LNHDA and SQIVND (reference sequence). CDR3: CASRPTGSGNTIYF. As DNA, the CDR3 is TGTGCCAGTAGGCCCACGGGCTCTGGAAACACCATATATTTT. Looking up the rest from reference TRBV19 and TRBJ1-3 gives the full variable domain: DGGITQSPKYLFRKEGQNVTLSCEQNLNHDAMYWYRQDPGQGLRLIYYSQIVNDFQKGDIAEGYSVSREKKESFPLTVTSAQKNPTAFYLCASRPTGSGNTIYFGEGSWLTVV.

The V and J genes are TRBV11-3 and TRBJ2-7, with TRBD2 matching over 9 bases. The CDR3 length is 16 residues. Trimming at V came to 3 bases and at J to 4 bases, leaving 10 bases not matched to a gene. CDR1 and CDR2 (germline): SGHNT, YENEEA. The CDR3 DNA follows: TGTGCCAGCAGCTTTACCAGTAGCGGGAGACTGTACGAGCAGTACTTC. Protein: CASSFTSSGRLYEQYF.